The 21 T cell receptor beta chains presented below share a single source sample, sequenced in a study of T cell responses to AZD1222 COVID-19 vaccine. The assay was immunoSEQ multiplex PCR, and TCRdb's table has in-frame clones only and misses some. The table has tens of thousands of clones, 80% seen once; the top ten hold about 12%. The material sequenced was peripheral blood, taken on day 0 of AZD1222 vaccination. These receptors all come from an adult in good health.

The gene calls are TRBV13 and TRBJ1-2; D gene unclear. Trimming stripped 0 bases from V and 12 bases from J, with 11 bases between. The germline V gene has CDR1 PRHDT and CDR2 FYEKMQ (reference sequence). The CDR3 extends over 12 amino acids. The CDR3 sequence: CASSLGFKVDTF. The CDR3 bases are TGTGCCAGCAGCTTAGGATTTAAGGTAGACACCTTC.

The rearrangement uses TRBV24-1 and TRBJ2-2; D possibly corresponds to TRBD1 (7 bases). V lost 3 bases, J lost 5 bases, and 12 bases lay in between. Germline CDR1 KGHDR, CDR2 SFDVKD. The CDR3 runs 15 residues. DNA of the CDR3: TGTGCCACCAGTGATGTCGCAGGGGGGACCGGGGAGCTGTTTTTT. This sequence encodes CATSDVAGGTGELFF.

V usage is TRBV5-1 and J usage is TRBJ1-5; D uncertain. CDR1 and CDR2 (germline): SGHRS, YFSETQ. The CDR3 runs 13 residues. The V gene lost 2 bases and the J gene lost 1 base, with 4 bases spanning the gap. The CDR3 sequence is CASSFGSNQPQHF. The CDR3 nucleotides are TGCGCCAGCAGCTTCGGCAGCAATCAGCCCCAGCATTTT.

This chain uses TRBV7-2 with TRBJ2-1; D gene uncertain. V gave up 5 bases and J gave up 3 bases, with 17 bases separating them. Germline V lookup: CDR1 SGHTA, CDR2 FQGNSA. The CDR3 totals 16 residues. This CDR3 is CASSRFVSGVYNEQFF. The DNA of the CDR3 is TGTGCCAGCAGCCGTTTCGTTTCTGGAGTCTACAATGAGCAGTTCTTC.

This clone showed up just a few times. The gene calls are TRBV4-1 and TRBJ1-4; D may be TRBD1 (5 bases). Trimming shortened V by 0 bases and J by 2 bases, and 19 bases separated the two germline ends. Germline CDR1 is MGHRA and CDR2 is YSYEKL. CDR3 length: 19 residues. CDR3 DNA: TGCGCCAGCAGCCAAGATGGTTTCAGGGTCTTTGATACTAATGAAAAACTGTTTTTT. Protein product: CASSQDGFRVFDTNEKLFF.

The chain employs TRBV27 and TRBJ1-6; unclear D gene. CDR3 length: 16 residues. Trimming took off 3 bases at V and 7 bases at J, with 16 bases between the two ends. Germline lookup yields CDR1 MNHEY and CDR2 SMNVEV (reference sequence). The CDR3 is CASSFLQVSGNSPLHF. The CDR3 DNA reads TGTGCCAGCAGTTTTCTCCAGGTATCTGGGAATTCACCCCTCCACTTT.

The rearrangement joins TRBV19 to TRBJ1-6; possibly TRBD1 for D (5 bases). CDR3 length: 16 amino acids. Per the germline V gene, CDR1 is LNHDA and CDR2 is SQIVND (reference sequence). V lost 6 bases and J 10 bases, leaving 22 bases between the germline ends. CDR3 residues: CASRSSQGAYGSPLHF. The CDR3 DNA sequence: TGTGCCAGTAGGTCTAGCCAGGGAGCATACGGATCACCCCTCCACTTT.

This clone was counted once. The genes are TRBV6-5 and TRBJ1-4; 9 bases align to TRBD1. Trimming cost V 0 bases and J 6 bases; bases outside gene matches: 2. The CDR3 sequence is 15 residues long. CDR1 and CDR2 from the germline V gene are MNHEY and SVGAGI. CDR3 DNA: TGTGCCAGCAGTTACTCAACAGGGGGCTATGAAAAACTGTTTTTT. Its protein product is CASSYSTGGYEKLFF.

The V and J genes are TRBV2 and TRBJ2-2, with D uncertain. This CDR3 is built from 14 residues. Trimming took off 8 bases at V and 6 bases at J, with 16 bases between the two ends. CDR1 and CDR2 from the germline V gene are SNHLY and FYNNEI. CDR3 protein: CASFIGVGAGELFF. The DNA of the CDR3 is TGTGCCAGCTTTATTGGAGTCGGCGCCGGGGAGCTGTTTTTT.

This clone appeared a single time. This chain connects TRBV6-5 to TRBJ1-3; TRBD1 agrees at 7 bases. Per the germline V gene, CDR1 is MNHEY and CDR2 is SVGAGI. There are 12 residues in the CDR3. J was trimmed by 8 bases and V by 7 bases; bases with no gene match: 5. The CDR3 loop reads CASTTGEDTIYF. CDR3 coding DNA: TGTGCCAGCACTACAGGGGAGGACACCATATATTTT.

V usage is TRBV5-5 and J usage is TRBJ1-1; the match to TRBD1 covers 9 bases. V lost 2 bases to trimming and J lost 4 bases; unmatched junction nucleotides: 3. The CDR3 totals 14 residues. Germline V gives CDR1 SGHKS, CDR2 YYEKEE (reference sequence). The CDR3 sequence is CASSFGTGSTEAFF. CDR3 nucleotide sequence: TGTGCCAGCAGCTTCGGGACAGGGAGCACTGAAGCTTTCTTT.

The chain has TRBV2 and TRBJ1-6; D possibly corresponds to TRBD1 (6 bases). The V gene's germline CDR1 is SNHLY and CDR2 FYNNEI. The CDR3 sequence is 13 residues long. Trimming stripped 6 bases from V and 11 bases from J, with 14 bases between. CDR3 residues: CASSTGPRAPLHF. The CDR3 DNA sequence: TGTGCCAGCAGCACAGGGCCGAGGGCACCCCTCCACTTT.

V gene TRBV29-1 combines with J gene TRBJ2-1, with D maybe TRBD2 (6 bases). V was cut by 5 bases and J by 4 bases, with 12 bases left in between. The length of the CDR3 is 13 residues. From germline, CDR1 is SQVTM and CDR2 ANQGSEA. The CDR3 reads CSVSSGDYNEQFF. The CDR3 DNA reads TGCAGCGTTAGTAGCGGCGATTACAATGAGCAGTTCTTC.

The chain links TRBV7-8 to TRBJ2-5; 10 bases map to TRBD1. Trimming took 4 bases from V and 2 from J; bases not matched to a gene: 4. The germline V gene has CDR1 SGHVS and CDR2 FQNEAQ. This CDR3 has 15 residues. DNA for the CDR3: TGTGCCAGCAGCTCCCGGGACAGGGGACAAGAGACCCAGTACTTC. It codes for CASSSRDRGQETQYF.

The CDR3 DNA reads TGTGCCAGCAGCTCTGTACAGGGTAACACCGGGGAGCTGTTTTTT. It is translated as CASSSVQGNTGELFF. The genes are TRBV5-6 and TRBJ2-2; maybe TRBD1 (6 bases). This CDR3 region has 15 residues. Germline-derived CDR1 and CDR2 are SGHDT and YYEEEE. V dropped 3 bases and J dropped 2 bases, with 11 bases sitting between them.

In the case of this clone: The identical CDR3 is also encoded by other nucleotide sequences in the sample. The chain carries TRBV4-1 and TRBJ2-1; no clear D. Trimming took off 0 bases at V and 0 bases at J, with 9 bases between the two ends. CDR3 length equals 16 residues. CDR1 is MGHRA and CDR2 is YSYEKL in the germline V gene. This CDR3 reads CASSQEGRNSYNEQFF. The CDR3, as DNA: TGCGCCAGCAGCCAAGAGGGCAGAAACTCCTACAATGAGCAGTTCTTC.

The gene calls are TRBV2 and TRBJ1-1; D unresolved. The germline V gene encodes CDR1 SNHLY and CDR2 FYNNEI. This CDR3 has 11 residues. V was trimmed by 7 bases and J by 5 bases, leaving 8 bases between them. The CDR3 loop reads CASTARTEAFF. The CDR3 DNA sequence: TGTGCCAGCACGGCGAGGACTGAAGCTTTCTTT.

The chain joins TRBV19 to TRBJ2-2; D remains unclear. The V end lost 1 base, the J end lost 7 bases, and 7 bases lay between the germline ends. Germline V gene sequence: CDR1 LNHDA, CDR2 SQIVND (reference sequence). This CDR3 comprises 13 residues. CDR3 DNA sequence: TGTGCCAGTAGTATAGGCCTAGGCGGGGAGCTGTTTTTT. Its protein is CASSIGLGGELFF.

J is TRBJ1-5 and V is TRBV7-6; 7 bases are shared with TRBD1. The CDR3 runs to 18 residues. J gave up 0 bases and V 3 bases, and 11 bases lay outside the gene matches. Germline values: CDR1 SGHVS, CDR2 FNYEAQ. This CDR3 reads CASSLPWDSIYSNQPQHF. CDR3 nucleotides: TGTGCCAGCAGCTTGCCCTGGGACAGCATCTATAGCAATCAGCCCCAGCATTTT.

The chain has TRBV7-2 and TRBJ2-4, with TRBD2 matching over 9 bases. CDR3 length: 14 amino acids. The trim removed 5 bases at V and 8 bases at J, leaving 7 bases unmatched. Germline V gene lookup returns CDR1 SGHTA and CDR2 FQGNSA. CDR3 protein: CASSPRGGSDIQYF. The CDR3 DNA is TGTGCCAGCAGCCCGCGGGGGGGCAGTGACATTCAGTACTTC.

The V and J genes are TRBV6-6 and TRBJ1-4; weak D call: TRBD1 (5 bases). This CDR3 comprises 15 residues. Between the trimmed V and J ends, which lost 6 bases and 0 bases, there was a span of 11 bases. CDR1 and CDR2 (germline): MNHNY, SVGAGI (reference sequence). The CDR3 spells CASRFDSATNEKLFF. CDR3 coding DNA: TGTGCCAGCAGGTTTGACAGCGCAACTAATGAAAAACTGTTTTTT.